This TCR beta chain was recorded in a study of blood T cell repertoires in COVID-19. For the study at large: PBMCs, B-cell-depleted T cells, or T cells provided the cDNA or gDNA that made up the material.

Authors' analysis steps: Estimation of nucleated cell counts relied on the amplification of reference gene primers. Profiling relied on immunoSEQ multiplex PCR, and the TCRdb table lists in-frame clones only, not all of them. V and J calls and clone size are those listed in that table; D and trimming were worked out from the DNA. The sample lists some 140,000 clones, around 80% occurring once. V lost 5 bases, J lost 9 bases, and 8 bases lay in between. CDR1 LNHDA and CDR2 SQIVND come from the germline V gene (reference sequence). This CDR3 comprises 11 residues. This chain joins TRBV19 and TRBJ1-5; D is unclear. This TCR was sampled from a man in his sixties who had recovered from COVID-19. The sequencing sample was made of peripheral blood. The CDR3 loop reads CASSHEGPQHF. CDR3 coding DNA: TGTGCCAGTAGTCACGAGGGGCCCCAGCATTTT.